This T cell receptor (beta chain) derives from a study of blood T cell repertoires in COVID-19. In the study overall: Samples of COVID-19 (acute and convalescent) were obtained from the United States, Italy and Spain. Nucleic acid was either cDNA or gDNA, and it came from T cells, B-cell-depleted T cells, or PBMCs.

As handled by the study authors: Amplification with reference gene primers provided the estimates of nucleated cell counts. The data were produced by immunoSEQ multiplex PCR, yet TCRdb's version contains in-frame clones alone and is incomplete. V, J and clone size are taken as reported in that table, and D and trimming were inferred from the DNA itself. The table lists 250,000 to 300,000 clones, approximately 81% of them singletons. CDR3 length: 14 residues. From germline, CDR1 is GTSNPN and CDR2 SVGIG (reference sequence). V gave up 4 bases and J gave up 8 bases; unmatched junction bases: 8. Material: peripheral blood. The TCR sequence derives from a woman aged 18-35 years with acute or convalescent COVID-19. This chain connects TRBV30 to TRBJ2-1, with 10 positions matching TRBD2. CDR3 nucleotide sequence: TGTGCCTGGACGGGAATTAGCGGGAGGCATGAGCAGTTCTTC. This codes for CAWTGISGRHEQFF. The full variable domain, rest sourced from reference TRBV30 and TRBJ2-1, is SQTIHQWPATLVQPVGSPLSLECTVEGTSNPNLYWYRQAAGRGLQLLFYSVGIGQISSEVPQNLSASRPQDRQFILSSKKLLLSDSGFYLCAWTGISGRHEQFFGPGTRLTVL.